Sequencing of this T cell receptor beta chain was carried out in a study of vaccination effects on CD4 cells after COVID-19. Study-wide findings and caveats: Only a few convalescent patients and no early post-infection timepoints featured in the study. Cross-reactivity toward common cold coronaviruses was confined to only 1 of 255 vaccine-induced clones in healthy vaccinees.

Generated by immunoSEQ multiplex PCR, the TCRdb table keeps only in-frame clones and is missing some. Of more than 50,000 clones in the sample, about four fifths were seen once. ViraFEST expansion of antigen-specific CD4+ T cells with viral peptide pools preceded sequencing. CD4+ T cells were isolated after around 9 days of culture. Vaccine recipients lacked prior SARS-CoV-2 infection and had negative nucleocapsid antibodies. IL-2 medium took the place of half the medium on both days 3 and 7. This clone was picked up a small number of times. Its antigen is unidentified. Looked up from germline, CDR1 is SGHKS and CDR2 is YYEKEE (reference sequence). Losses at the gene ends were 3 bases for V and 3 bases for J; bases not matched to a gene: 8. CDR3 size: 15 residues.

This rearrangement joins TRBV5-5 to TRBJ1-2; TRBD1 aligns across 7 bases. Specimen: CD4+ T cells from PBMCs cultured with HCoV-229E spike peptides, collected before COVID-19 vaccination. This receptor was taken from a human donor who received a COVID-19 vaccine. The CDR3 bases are TGTGCCAGCAGCTCCCCGGGACAGAGGGACTATGGCTACACCTTC. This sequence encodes CASSSPGQRDYGYTF.